This T cell receptor beta chain appears in the sequencing data of a study of control samples from healthy donors and cancer patients. Germline V gene data show CDR1 as SGHNT and CDR2 as YENEEA. V was trimmed by 5 bases and J by 0 bases, leaving 15 bases between them. The CDR3 sequence is 16 residues long. TCRdb keeps only in-frame clones here, not all; method: immunoSEQ multiplex PCR. The repertoire holds approximately 170,000 clones, around 90% seen once, with 1.1% to 1.5% in the top ten. The origin of this receptor is a woman aged 45-60 years in good health. V is TRBV11-3 and J is TRBJ2-3; D may correspond to TRBD1 or TRBD2 (7 bases each). Sequenced input: blood. The CDR3: CASSSQGGISTDTQYF. DNA of the CDR3: TGTGCCAGCAGCAGTCAGGGGGGGATAAGCACAGATACGCAGTATTTT. The entire variable domain, with the rest obtained from reference TRBV11-3 and TRBJ2-3, is as follows: EAGVVQSPRYKIIEKKQPVAFWCNPISGHNTLYWYLQNLGQGPELLIRYENEEAVDDSQLPKDRFSAERLKGVDSTLKIQPAELGDSAVYLCASSSQGGISTDTQYFGPGTRLTVL.